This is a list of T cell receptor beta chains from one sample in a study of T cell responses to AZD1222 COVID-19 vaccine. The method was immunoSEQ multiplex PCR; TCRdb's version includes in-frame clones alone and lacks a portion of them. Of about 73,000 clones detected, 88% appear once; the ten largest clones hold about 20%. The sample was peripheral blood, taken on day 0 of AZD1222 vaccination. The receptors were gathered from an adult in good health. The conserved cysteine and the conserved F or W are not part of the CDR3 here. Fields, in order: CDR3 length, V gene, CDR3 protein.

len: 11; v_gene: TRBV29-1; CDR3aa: SVERGGTETQY
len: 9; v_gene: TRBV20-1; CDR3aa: SVTSASTQY
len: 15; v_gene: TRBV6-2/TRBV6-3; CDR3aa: ASSITGTGSMNTEAF
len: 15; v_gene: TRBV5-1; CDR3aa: ASSFPLAGVRTGELF
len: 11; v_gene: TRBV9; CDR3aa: ASSSQANTEAF
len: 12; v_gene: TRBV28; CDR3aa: ASSPGRYQETQY
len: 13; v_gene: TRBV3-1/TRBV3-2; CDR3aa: ASSPGSDGTDTQY
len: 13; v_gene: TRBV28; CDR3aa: ASSEKVAQSYEQY
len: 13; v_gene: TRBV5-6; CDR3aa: ASSSLQDGTYGYT
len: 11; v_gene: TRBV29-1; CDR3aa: SVGQASGNTIY
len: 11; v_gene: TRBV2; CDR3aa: ASSQGEGTEAF
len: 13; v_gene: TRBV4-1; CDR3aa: ASSQDRSGAYGYT
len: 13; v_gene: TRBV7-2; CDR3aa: ASSTVGRGNTEAF
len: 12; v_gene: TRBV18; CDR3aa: ASRIGGDNQPQH
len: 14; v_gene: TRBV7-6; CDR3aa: ASSLQIVGSGNTIY
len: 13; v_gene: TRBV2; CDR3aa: ASSEDASLGNEQF
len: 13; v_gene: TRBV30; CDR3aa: AWRPQGIAGNTIY
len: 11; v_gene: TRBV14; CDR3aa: ASSQDLADTQY
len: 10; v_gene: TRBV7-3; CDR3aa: ASSSLGNEQF
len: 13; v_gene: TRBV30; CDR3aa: AWSVPRTIYYGYT
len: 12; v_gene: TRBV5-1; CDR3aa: ASSWTTGGYEQY
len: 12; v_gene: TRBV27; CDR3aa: ASSLLLASGELF
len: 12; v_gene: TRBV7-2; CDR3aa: ASSLKAGANEQY
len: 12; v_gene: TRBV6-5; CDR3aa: ASSYGGGSYEQY
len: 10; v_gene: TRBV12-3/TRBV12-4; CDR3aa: ASSLGTGEQY
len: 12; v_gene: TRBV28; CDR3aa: ASSLSRDSGQAF
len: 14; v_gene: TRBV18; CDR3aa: ATMRGGGARTDTQY
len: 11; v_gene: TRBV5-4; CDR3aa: ASSLAEHYGYT
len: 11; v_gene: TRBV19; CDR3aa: ASSIERNSPLH
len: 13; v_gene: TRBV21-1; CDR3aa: ASNKHRLGRKTQY
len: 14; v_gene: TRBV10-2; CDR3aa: ASSEGSDSYTDTQY
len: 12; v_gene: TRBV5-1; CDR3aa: ASSLQGGAYEQY
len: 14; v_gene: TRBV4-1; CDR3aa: ASSLDGTKKGYGYT
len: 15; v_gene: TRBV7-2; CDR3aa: ASSLAGTSGGLYEQY
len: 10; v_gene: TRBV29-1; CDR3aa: SDQTEIYGYT
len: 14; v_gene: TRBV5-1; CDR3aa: AGSFRGAGASETQY
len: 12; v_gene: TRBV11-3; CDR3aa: ASSPSGLTYEQY
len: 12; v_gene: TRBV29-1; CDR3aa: SVPITGTNYGYT
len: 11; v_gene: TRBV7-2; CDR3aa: ASSLASSYEQY
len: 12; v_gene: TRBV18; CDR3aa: ASSPERNNSPLH
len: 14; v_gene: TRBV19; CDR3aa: ASSPPRGGYVTEAF
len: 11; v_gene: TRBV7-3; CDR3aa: ASRVGFHTEAF
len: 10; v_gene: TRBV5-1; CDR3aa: ASSLFSYEQY
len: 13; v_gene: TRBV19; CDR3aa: ASSSTGTGAYEQY
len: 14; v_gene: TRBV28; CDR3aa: ASSLIHQYAKNIQY
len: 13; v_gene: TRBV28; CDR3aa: ASSIGQASGNTIY
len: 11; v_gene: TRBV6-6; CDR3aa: ASNNQGYYEQY
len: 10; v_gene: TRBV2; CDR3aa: ASRQVVHEQY
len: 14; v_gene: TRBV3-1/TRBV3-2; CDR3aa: ASSQVPGGSNTEAF
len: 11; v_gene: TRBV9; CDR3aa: ASSVAPTDTQY
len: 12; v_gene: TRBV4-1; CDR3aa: ASSQVGSGNTIY
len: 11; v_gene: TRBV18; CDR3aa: ASSLDRNTEAF
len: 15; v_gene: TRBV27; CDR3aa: ASSMSGVGLAISPLH
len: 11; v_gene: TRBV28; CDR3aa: ASYGVNWSEQF
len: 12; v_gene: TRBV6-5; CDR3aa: ASSYGEGRQPQH
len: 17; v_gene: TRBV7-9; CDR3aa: ASSLKVRSERQLNTEAF
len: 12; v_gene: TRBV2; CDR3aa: ASSRGGTNEKLF